The 32 T cell receptor beta chains presented below share a single source sample, sequenced in a study of blood T cell repertoires in COVID-19. Method: immunoSEQ multiplex PCR; TCRdb's copy keeps in-frame clones and lacks some. The table records around 74,000 clones, 70% to 90% of them present only once. Sequenced sample: peripheral blood. The receptor source for this set is a man aged 25-40 years with acute or convalescent COVID-19.

The J gene is TRBJ1-6, the V gene TRBV28, with D possibly TRBD1 on 5 matching bases. The CDR3 consists of 14 residues. The germline CDR1 and CDR2 sequences are MDHEN and SYDVKM. Trimming cost V 1 base and J 9 bases, with 10 bases left between them. The DNA of the CDR3 is TGTGCCAGCAGTTTATACAGGCGCTCTTCACCCCTCCACTTT. It codes for CASSLYRRSSPLHF.

Regarding this clone: One end of the junction varies from germline; a read error may be responsible. This rearrangement joins TRBV7-7 to TRBJ2-7; D not certain. Germline lookup yields CDR1 SSHAT and CDR2 FNYEAQ (reference sequence). The CDR3 runs 13 residues. DNA of the CDR3: TGTGCTAGCAGCTTAGGATTAGAGTACGAGCAGTACTTC. Its translation is CASSLGLEYEQYF.

The chain combines TRBV3-1 (or the pseudogene TRBV3-2) with TRBJ2-1; possible D gene TRBD1, 5 bases. The germline V gene encodes CDR1 LGHDT and CDR2 YNNKEL (reference sequence). The CDR3 has 15 amino acids. The V and J ends lost 6 bases and 3 bases respectively, with 15 bases between them. The DNA of the CDR3 is TGTGCCAGCAGTTACAGGACGGCTTACTACAATGAGCAGTTCTTC. Its translation: CASSYRTAYYNEQFF.

J is TRBJ2-1 and V is TRBV7-2; 10 positions agree with TRBD2. CDR1 is SGHTA and CDR2 is FQGNSA in the germline V gene. The CDR3 totals 14 residues. Germline trimming cut 6 bases from V and 7 bases from J; bases unmatched to any gene: 6. The CDR3 reads CASRWNSGGNEQFF. The CDR3 DNA follows: TGTGCCAGCAGGTGGAATAGCGGGGGGAATGAGCAGTTCTTC.

This clone occurred a few times. The chain carries TRBV4-2 and TRBJ2-2; D is unclear. The germline V and J ends were trimmed by 1 base and 6 bases, with 6 bases remaining between them. The CDR3 extends over 13 amino acids. Per the germline V gene, CDR1 is LGHNA and CDR2 is YNFKEQ. The CDR3 sequence: CASSQGSSGELFF. CDR3 nucleotides: TGTGCCAGCAGCCAAGGGAGTTCCGGGGAGCTGTTTTTT.

This CDR3 reads CAWSVGAGARNIQYF. DNA for the CDR3: TGTGCCTGGAGTGTAGGGGCGGGAGCAAGAAACATTCAGTACTTC. The J gene is TRBJ2-4, the V gene TRBV30; 7 bases match TRBD2. Trimming at V came to 0 bases and at J to 6 bases, leaving 8 bases not matched to a gene. CDR3 length equals 15 residues. The germline CDR1 and CDR2 sequences are GTSNPN and SVGIG (reference sequence).

V is TRBV2 and J is TRBJ1-1; 7 nucleotides match TRBD1. The germline V gene has CDR1 SNHLY and CDR2 FYNNEI. Losses at the gene ends were 6 bases for V and 1 base for J; bases not matched to a gene: 8. The CDR3 runs 15 residues. The CDR3 region is CASSYEGARNTEAFF. The CDR3 DNA reads as TGTGCCAGCAGCTATGAGGGGGCGCGGAACACTGAAGCTTTCTTT.

CDR3 in DNA: TGTGCCACCAACACGCGTGGAACTAGCGGGAGGGGATACAATGAGCAGTTCTTC. This translates into CATNTRGTSGRGYNEQFF. V usage is TRBV15 and J usage is TRBJ2-1; 13 bases match TRBD2. The CDR3 loop spans 18 amino acids. V shed 7 bases and J 4 bases; nucleotides not matched to a gene: 13. CDR1 LNHNV and CDR2 YYDKDF come from the germline V gene (reference sequence).

V is TRBV24-1 and J is TRBJ2-1, with TRBD1 matching 8 bases. The V segment lost 6 bases and the J segment 6 bases; nucleotides outside the gene matches: 6. This CDR3 spans 14 amino acids. Germline-derived CDR1 and CDR2 are KGHDR and SFDVKD. DNA of the CDR3: TGTGCCACCAGTCGGACAGGGCGGTCCAATGAGCAGTTCTTC. Translated: CATSRTGRSNEQFF.

V usage is TRBV9 and J usage is TRBJ2-5, with 15 nucleotides matching TRBD2. The germline CDR1 and CDR2 sequences are SGDLS and YYNGEE. V shed 3 bases, J shed 5 bases, and the junction held 8 bases outside the gene matches. The CDR3 consists of 17 residues. Written as DNA, the CDR3 is TGTGCCAGCAGCGAAGCGGGACTAGCGGGAGGTTGGGAGACCCAGTACTTC. Its protein product is CASSEAGLAGGWETQYF.

The J gene is TRBJ1-1, the V gene TRBV5-8, with D perhaps TRBD1 (6 bases). Looked up from germline, CDR1 is SGHTS and CDR2 is YDEGEE. The CDR3 spans 13 residues. Trimming shortened V by 4 bases and J by 1 base, and 8 bases separated the two germline ends. This CDR3 is CASSLTGNTEAFF. The DNA of the CDR3 is TGTGCCAGCAGCCTGACAGGGAACACTGAAGCTTTCTTT.

Only one count was recorded for this clone. V is TRBV6-5 and J is TRBJ2-7; 8 bases match TRBD1. Per the germline V gene, CDR1 is MNHEY and CDR2 is SVGAGI. V lost 5 bases to trimming and J lost 6 bases; unmatched junction nucleotides: 9. The CDR3 is 14 residues long. Here the CDR3 DNA reads TGTGCCAGCAGTCCCGGACAGGGTGGATTCGAGCAGTACTTC. Protein sequence: CASSPGQGGFEQYF.

This chain joins TRBV7-2 and TRBJ1-4, with D tentatively TRBD1 (6 bases). Per the germline V gene, CDR1 is SGHTA and CDR2 is FQGNSA. This CDR3 contains 14 residues. The ends were cut back, 5 bases at V and 4 bases at J, with 11 bases in the middle. The CDR3 DNA reads TGTGCCAGCAGCCTAGGGGGACTTAATGAAAAACTGTTTTTT. Translating it yields CASSLGGLNEKLFF.

J is TRBJ2-7 and V is TRBV27; 11 bases fit TRBD2. The germline CDR1 and CDR2 sequences are MNHEY and SMNVEV (reference sequence). V lost 7 bases, J lost 3 bases, and 11 bases stayed unmatched. The CDR3 sequence is 16 residues long. The CDR3 DNA reads as TGTGCCAGCACCCCGGCGACTAGCGGGAACTTCTACGAGCAGTACTTC. This encodes CASTPATSGNFYEQYF.

V gene TRBV7-8 combines with J gene TRBJ2-2; 10 bases agree with TRBD2. Germline CDR1 reads SGHVS; CDR2 reads FQNEAQ. V shed 5 bases and J 8 bases; nucleotides not matched to a gene: 8. This CDR3 spans 15 amino acids. CDR3 residues: CASSALAGVGGELFF. Written as DNA, the CDR3 is TGTGCCAGCAGCGCCCTAGCGGGAGTAGGGGGGGAGCTGTTTTTT.

This chain links TRBV29-1 with TRBJ2-7, with TRBD1 as a possible D gene (5 bases). The CDR3 runs 13 residues. Germline V gene sequence: CDR1 SQVTM, CDR2 ANQGSEA. V was trimmed by 4 bases and J by 3 bases, leaving 13 bases between them. The CDR3 DNA reads as TGCAGCGTTGTTCCACAGGTCGGCTACGAGCAGTACTTC. Protein product: CSVVPQVGYEQYF.

The rearrangement uses TRBV27 and TRBJ2-1, with a possible D match to TRBD2 (6 bases). V was shortened by 7 bases and J by 5 bases, with 21 bases between the two germline ends. This CDR3 is 16 amino acids long. Germline values: CDR1 MNHEY, CDR2 SMNVEV (reference sequence). CDR3 loop: CASNHLGSPQDNEQFF. CDR3 nucleotides: TGTGCCAGCAACCACCTCGGGAGCCCCCAGGACAATGAGCAGTTCTTC.

The chain links TRBV11-2 to TRBJ1-2; D possibly corresponds to TRBD1 (5 bases). V gave up 0 bases and J gave up 12 bases, with 11 bases separating them. The germline V gene encodes CDR1 SGHAT and CDR2 FQNNGV. The CDR3 covers 12 residues. In nucleotides, the CDR3 is TGTGCCAGCAGCTTAGATCGGGGGGTAGACACCTTC. It is translated as CASSLDRGVDTF.

The CDR3 bases are TGCGCCAGCAGCTTGGGAAGTGGGGCGGGAAGCACAGATACGCAGTATTTT. Amino acids: CASSLGSGAGSTDTQYF. The chain joins TRBV5-1 to TRBJ2-3, with a possible D match to TRBD2 (6 bases). V gave up 0 bases and J gave up 0 bases, with 14 bases separating them. The CDR3 runs 17 residues. Germline V lookup: CDR1 SGHRS, CDR2 YFSETQ.

The chain recombines TRBV2 with TRBJ1-1; D unclear. The CDR3 is 11 amino acids. V was pared by 6 bases and J by 3 bases, with 5 bases between. In germline, CDR1 is SNHLY, CDR2 FYNNEI. CDR3 loop: CASSRDTEAFF. As DNA, the CDR3 is TGTGCCAGCAGCCGGGACACTGAAGCTTTCTTT.

The CDR3 nucleotides read TGTGCCAGCTCACCCCTAGGTACCTACGAGCAGTACTTC. Translation: CASSPLGTYEQYF. V usage is TRBV18 and J usage is TRBJ2-7; unclear D gene. The CDR3 contains 13 residues. Trimming left V 3 bases short and J 2 bases short, with 8 bases between. Germline V lookup: CDR1 KGHSH, CDR2 LQKENI.

CDR3 residues: CASSLQGNTEAFF. The CDR3 DNA follows: TGTGCCAGCAGCTTACAGGGGAACACTGAAGCTTTCTTT. The chain employs TRBV7-2 and TRBJ1-1; D is possibly TRBD1 (5 bases). Trimming left V 2 bases short and J 1 base short, with 5 bases between. The germline V gene has CDR1 SGHTA and CDR2 FQGNSA. The length of the CDR3 is 13 residues.

This clone occurred once. The V gene is TRBV5-6, the J gene TRBJ2-4, with 8 bases matching TRBD2. The CDR3 length is 16 residues. In germline, CDR1 is SGHDT, CDR2 YYEEEE. V dropped 1 base and J dropped 3; count of bases not matched to a gene: 6. CDR3 bases: TGTGCCAGCAGCTTGTGGTTAGCGGGGTTCAAAAACATTCAGTACTTC. It translates to CASSLWLAGFKNIQYF. Combining the CDR3 with reference TRBV5-6 and TRBJ2-4 gives the whole variable domain DAGVTQSPTHLIKTRGQQVTLRCSPKSGHDTVSWYQQALGQGPQFIFQYYEEEERQRGNFPDRFSGHQFPNYSSELNVNALLLGDSALYLCASSLWLAGFKNIQYFGAGTRLSVL.

The gene calls are TRBV19 and TRBJ2-7, with 7 nucleotides matching TRBD2. Germline V gene sequence: CDR1 LNHDA, CDR2 SQIVND (reference sequence). The CDR3 totals 17 residues. Trimming cost V 1 base and J 0 bases; bases outside gene matches: 9. The CDR3 DNA is TGTGCCAGTAGTATAGCGGGAGGCCGATCCTTCTCCTACGAGCAGTACTTC. Protein product: CASSIAGGRSFSYEQYF.

The chain uses TRBV20-1 and TRBJ1-6; the D gene is possibly TRBD1 (5 bases). Germline CDR1 and CDR2: DFQATT and SNEGSKA (reference sequence). CDR3 length: 11 amino acids. Trimming cost V 3 bases and J 9 bases, with 6 bases left between them. CDR3 in DNA: TGCAGTGCTAGGGGGCTTTCACCCCTCCACTTT. Its translation: CSARGLSPLHF.

The chain has TRBV29-1 and TRBJ2-2; D gene ambiguous. CDR1 SQVTM and CDR2 ANQGSEA come from the germline V gene. This CDR3 spans 13 amino acids. Trimming removed 3 bases from V and 3 bases from J, with 8 bases in between. The CDR3 loop is CSVELTDTGELFF. As DNA, the CDR3 is TGCAGCGTTGAGTTAACTGACACCGGGGAGCTGTTTTTT.

This clone was observed once. The J gene is TRBJ2-1, the V gene TRBV28, with TRBD2 matching 8 bases. Trimming took 7 bases from V and 0 from J; bases not matched to a gene: 5. The length of the CDR3 is 15 residues. CDR1 is MDHEN and CDR2 is SYDVKM in the germline V gene. The CDR3 reads CASTLSGNSYNEQFF. In DNA form, the CDR3 reads TGTGCCAGCACCCTTAGCGGGAACTCCTACAATGAGCAGTTCTTC.

The rearrangement joins TRBV19 to TRBJ2-7; the D is unclear. This CDR3 is 11 amino acids long. Germline values: CDR1 LNHDA, CDR2 SQIVND (reference sequence). Between the trimmed V and J ends, which lost 6 bases and 4 bases, there was a span of 7 bases. Here the CDR3 reads CASRSGYEQYF. CDR3 nucleotides: TGTGCCAGTAGGTCGGGTTACGAGCAGTACTTC. Combining the CDR3 with reference TRBV19 and TRBJ2-7 gives the whole variable domain DGGITQSPKYLFRKEGQNVTLSCEQNLNHDAMYWYRQDPGQGLRLIYYSQIVNDFQKGDIAEGYSVSREKKESFPLTVTSAQKNPTAFYLCASRSGYEQYFGPGTRLTVT.

The V and J genes are TRBV6-5 and TRBJ2-7; weak D call: TRBD1 (8 bases). This CDR3 has 13 amino acids. V was clipped by 8 bases and J by 6 bases, with 17 bases between them. Germline V CDR1 and CDR2: MNHEY, SVGAGI. The CDR3 region has the DNA TGTGCCAGCTCCACAGGGGGGGTGGGCGAGCAGTACTTC. Its translation: CASSTGGVGEQYF.

The rearrangement links TRBV10-1 to TRBJ2-7, with 9 bases identical to TRBD1. J gave up 2 bases and V 6 bases, and 14 bases lay outside the gene matches. The germline gives CDR1 WNHNN, CDR2 SYGVQD (reference sequence). The CDR3 is 17 residues long. CDR3 residues: CASSPSGTGLNAYEQYF. CDR3 nucleotide sequence: TGCGCCAGCAGCCCCTCCGGGACAGGGTTGAATGCCTACGAGCAGTACTTC.

The chain employs TRBV10-3 and TRBJ2-7; TRBD2 matches at 9 bases. CDR1 is ENHRY and CDR2 is SYGVKD in the germline V gene. The CDR3 length is 14 residues. Trimming took 6 bases from V and 7 from J; bases not matched to a gene: 10. In DNA form, the CDR3 reads TGTGCCATCAGGCGGGAGGGCCTAATGTGGGAGCAGTACTTC. It codes for CAIRREGLMWEQYF.

This sequence joins TRBV27 and TRBJ1-5; no reliable D call. The CDR3 totals 14 residues. V was cut by 2 bases and J by 7 bases, with 12 bases left in between. Germline values: CDR1 MNHEY, CDR2 SMNVEV (reference sequence). The CDR3 DNA reads TGTGCCAGCAGTTTAGGTACACCGCCCCAGCCCCAGCATTTT. It encodes CASSLGTPPQPQHF.